The T cell receptor (beta chain) described here comes from a study of shared clonotypes between healthy human individuals. Profiled with immunoSEQ multiplex PCR; TCRdb holds only in-frame clones, not every one. The profile shows some 1 million clones, about 76% of them singletons. This CDR3 comprises 15 residues. Germline CDR1 GTSNPN, CDR2 SVGIG (reference sequence). The V and J ends lost 2 bases and 6 bases respectively, with 17 bases between them. As concerns this clone: Its antigen remains unidentified.

Study outcomes and limitations: The generation probabilities recorded for non-shared clonotypes fell below those of clonotypes shared by all four donors.

Input material: memory CD4+ T cells sorted from blood. Subset in this sample: CD45RA-negative fraction. This receptor was identified in a man between 18 and 29 years old in good health. The gene calls are TRBV30 and TRBJ1-5; D is perhaps TRBD1 (5 bases). In DNA form, the CDR3 reads TGTGCCTGGAGTAATACGGGGCAGGTGGGTCAGCCCCAGCATTTT. Its protein product is CAWSNTGQVGQPQHF. The variable domain in full, with the rest retrieved from reference TRBV30 and TRBJ1-5, is SQTIHQWPATLVQPVGSPLSLECTVEGTSNPNLYWYRQAAGRGLQLLFYSVGIGQISSEVPQNLSASRPQDRQFILSSKKLLLSDSGFYLCAWSNTGQVGQPQHFGDGTRLSIL.